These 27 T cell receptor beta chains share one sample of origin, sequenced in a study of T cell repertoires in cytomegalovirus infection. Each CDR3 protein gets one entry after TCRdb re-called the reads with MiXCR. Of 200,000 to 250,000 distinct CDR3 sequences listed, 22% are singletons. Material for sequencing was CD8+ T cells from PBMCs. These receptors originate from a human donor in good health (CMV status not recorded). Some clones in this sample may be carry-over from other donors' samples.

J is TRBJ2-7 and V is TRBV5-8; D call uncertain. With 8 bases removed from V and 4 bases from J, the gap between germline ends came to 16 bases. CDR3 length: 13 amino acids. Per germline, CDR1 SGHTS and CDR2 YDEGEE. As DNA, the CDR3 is TGTGCCAGTGACTCATCACCGGCGTACGAGCAGTACTTC. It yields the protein CASDSSPAYEQYF.

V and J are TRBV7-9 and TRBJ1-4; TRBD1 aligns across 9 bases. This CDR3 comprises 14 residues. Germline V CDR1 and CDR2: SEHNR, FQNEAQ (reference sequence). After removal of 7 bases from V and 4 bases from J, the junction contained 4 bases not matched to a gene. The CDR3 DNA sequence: TGTGCCAGCATCAGGACAGGGGATAATGAAAAACTGTTTTTT. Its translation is CASIRTGDNEKLFF.

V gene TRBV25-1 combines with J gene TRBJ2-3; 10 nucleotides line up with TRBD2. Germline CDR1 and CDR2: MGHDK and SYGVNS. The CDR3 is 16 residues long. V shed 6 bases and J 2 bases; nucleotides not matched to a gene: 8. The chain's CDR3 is CASRGLAGEPTDTQYF. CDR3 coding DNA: TGTGCCAGCAGGGGGCTAGCGGGGGAACCCACAGATACGCAGTATTTT.

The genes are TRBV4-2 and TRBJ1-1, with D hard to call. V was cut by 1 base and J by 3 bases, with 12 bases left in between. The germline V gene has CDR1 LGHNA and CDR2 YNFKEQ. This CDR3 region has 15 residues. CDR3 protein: CASSQVEGYDTEAFF. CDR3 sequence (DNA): TGTGCCAGCAGCCAAGTGGAGGGCTATGACACTGAAGCTTTCTTT.

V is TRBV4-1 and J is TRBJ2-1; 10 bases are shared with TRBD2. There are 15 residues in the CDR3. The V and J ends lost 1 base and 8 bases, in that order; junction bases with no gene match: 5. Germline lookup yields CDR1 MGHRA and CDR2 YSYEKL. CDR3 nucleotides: TGCGCCAGCAGCCAAGGGGAGCGGGGGGGCGATGAGCAGTTCTTC. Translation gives CASSQGERGGDEQFF.

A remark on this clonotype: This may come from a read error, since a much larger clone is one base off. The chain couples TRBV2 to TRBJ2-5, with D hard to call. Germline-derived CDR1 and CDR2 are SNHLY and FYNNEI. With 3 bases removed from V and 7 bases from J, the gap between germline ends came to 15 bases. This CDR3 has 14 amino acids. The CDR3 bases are TGTGCCAGCAGTGATTCTCAAGCTGAAGGGACCCAGTACTTC. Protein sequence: CASSDSQAEGTQYF.

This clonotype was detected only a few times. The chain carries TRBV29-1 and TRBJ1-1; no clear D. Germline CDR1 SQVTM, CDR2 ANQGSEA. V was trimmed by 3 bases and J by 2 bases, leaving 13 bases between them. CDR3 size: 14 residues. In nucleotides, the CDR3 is TGCAGCGTTGAGGGGAGTTTGGGAAACACTGAAGCTTTCTTT. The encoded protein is CSVEGSLGNTEAFF.

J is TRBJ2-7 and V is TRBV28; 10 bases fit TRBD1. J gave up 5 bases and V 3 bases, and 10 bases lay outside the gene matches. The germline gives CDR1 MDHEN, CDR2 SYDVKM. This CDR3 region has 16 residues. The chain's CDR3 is CASSLLGGQGIDEQYF. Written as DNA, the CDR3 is TGTGCCAGCAGTTTGCTAGGGGGACAGGGGATCGACGAGCAGTACTTC.

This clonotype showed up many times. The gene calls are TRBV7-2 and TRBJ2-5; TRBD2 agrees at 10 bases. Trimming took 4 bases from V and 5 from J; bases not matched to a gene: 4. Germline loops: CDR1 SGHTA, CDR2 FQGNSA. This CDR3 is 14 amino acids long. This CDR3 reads CASSSGLARETQYF. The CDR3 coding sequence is TGTGCCAGCAGCTCGGGACTAGCGCGGGAGACCCAGTACTTC.

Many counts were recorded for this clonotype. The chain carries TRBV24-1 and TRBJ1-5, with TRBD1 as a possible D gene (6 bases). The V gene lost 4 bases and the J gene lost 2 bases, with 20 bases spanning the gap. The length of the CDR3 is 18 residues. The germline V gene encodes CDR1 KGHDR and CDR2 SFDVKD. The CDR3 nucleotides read TGTGCCACCAGTGACCCCTTAGGGGGGCGCAGGGGCAATCAGCCCCAGCATTTT. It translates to CATSDPLGGRRGNQPQHF.

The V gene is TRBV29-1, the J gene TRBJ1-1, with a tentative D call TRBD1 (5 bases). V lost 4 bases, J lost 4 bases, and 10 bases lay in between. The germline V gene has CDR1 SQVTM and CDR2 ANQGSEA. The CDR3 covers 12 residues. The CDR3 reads CSVVQQGTEAFF. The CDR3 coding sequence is TGCAGCGTTGTACAGCAGGGCACTGAAGCTTTCTTT.

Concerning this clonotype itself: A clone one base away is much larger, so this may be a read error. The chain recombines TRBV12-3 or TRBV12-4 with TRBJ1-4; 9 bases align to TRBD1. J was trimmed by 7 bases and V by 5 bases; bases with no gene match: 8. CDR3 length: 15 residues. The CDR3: CASSPMGQGTEKLFF. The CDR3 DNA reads TGTGCCAGCAGTCCCATGGGACAGGGTACTGAAAAACTGTTTTTT.

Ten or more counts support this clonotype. The CDR3, as DNA: TGTGCCAGCAGCCAAGGGCGCGGGGGTCGACTCGATGAGCAGTTCTTC. This sequence encodes CASSQGRGGRLDEQFF. This chain uses TRBV4-2 with TRBJ2-1, with TRBD2 identical over 7 bases. CDR3 length equals 16 residues. V lost 1 base and J lost 8; bases outside the gene matches: 11. Looked up from germline, CDR1 is LGHNA and CDR2 is YNFKEQ.

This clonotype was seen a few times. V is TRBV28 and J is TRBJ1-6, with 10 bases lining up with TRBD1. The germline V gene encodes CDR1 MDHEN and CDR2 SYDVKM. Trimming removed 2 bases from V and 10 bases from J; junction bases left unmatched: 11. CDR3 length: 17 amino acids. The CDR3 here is CASSLGPETGGQSPLHF. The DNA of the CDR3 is TGTGCCAGCAGTTTAGGACCCGAGACAGGGGGCCAGTCACCCCTCCACTTT.

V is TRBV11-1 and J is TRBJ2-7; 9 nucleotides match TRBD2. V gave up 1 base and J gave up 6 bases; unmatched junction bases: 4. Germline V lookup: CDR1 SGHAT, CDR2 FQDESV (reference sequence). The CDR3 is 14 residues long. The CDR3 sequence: CASSLGATSGEQYF. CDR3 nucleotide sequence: TGTGCCAGCAGCTTAGGGGCGACTAGCGGCGAGCAGTACTTC.

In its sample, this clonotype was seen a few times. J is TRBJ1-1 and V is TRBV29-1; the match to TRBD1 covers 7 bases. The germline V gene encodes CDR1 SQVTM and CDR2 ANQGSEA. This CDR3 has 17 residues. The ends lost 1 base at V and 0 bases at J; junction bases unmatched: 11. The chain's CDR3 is CSVEVLRTGIMNTEAFF. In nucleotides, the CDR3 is TGCAGCGTTGAAGTCCTCCGGACAGGAATCATGAACACTGAAGCTTTCTTT.

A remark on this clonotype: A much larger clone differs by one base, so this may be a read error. The CDR3 bases are TGCGCCAGCAGCTTCAACCCCCCGGGGGGCACTGAAGCTTTCTTT. Translated, it gives CASSFNPPGGTEAFF. The gene calls are TRBV4-1 and TRBJ1-1; the D gene is possibly TRBD1 (5 bases). V was shortened by 5 bases and J by 4 bases, with 17 bases between the two germline ends. From germline, CDR1 is MGHRA and CDR2 YSYEKL. The CDR3 extends over 15 amino acids.

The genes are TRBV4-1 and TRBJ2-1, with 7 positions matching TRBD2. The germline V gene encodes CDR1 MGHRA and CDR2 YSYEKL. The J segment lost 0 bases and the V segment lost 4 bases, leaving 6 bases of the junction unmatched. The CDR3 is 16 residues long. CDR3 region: CASSRTSGGSYNEQFF. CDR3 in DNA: TGCGCCAGCAGCCGGACTTCGGGGGGCTCCTACAATGAGCAGTTCTTC.

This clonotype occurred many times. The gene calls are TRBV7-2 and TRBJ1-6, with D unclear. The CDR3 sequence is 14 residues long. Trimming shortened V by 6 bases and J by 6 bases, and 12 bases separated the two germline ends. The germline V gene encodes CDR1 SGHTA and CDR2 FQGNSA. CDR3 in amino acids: CASRVVLGNSPLHF. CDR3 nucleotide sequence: TGTGCCAGCAGGGTGGTTCTTGGTAATTCACCCCTCCACTTT.

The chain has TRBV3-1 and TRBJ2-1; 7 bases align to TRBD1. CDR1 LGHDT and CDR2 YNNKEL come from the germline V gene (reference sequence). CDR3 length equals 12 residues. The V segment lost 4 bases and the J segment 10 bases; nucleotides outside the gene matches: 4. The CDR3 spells CASSPPGQEQFF. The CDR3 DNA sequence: TGTGCCAGCAGCCCCCCGGGACAGGAGCAGTTCTTC.

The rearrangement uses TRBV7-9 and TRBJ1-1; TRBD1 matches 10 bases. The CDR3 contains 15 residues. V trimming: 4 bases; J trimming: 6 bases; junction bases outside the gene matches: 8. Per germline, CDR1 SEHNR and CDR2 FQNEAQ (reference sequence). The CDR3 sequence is CASSSPGQGIAEAFF. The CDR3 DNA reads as TGTGCCAGCAGCTCCCCGGGACAGGGGATTGCTGAAGCTTTCTTT.

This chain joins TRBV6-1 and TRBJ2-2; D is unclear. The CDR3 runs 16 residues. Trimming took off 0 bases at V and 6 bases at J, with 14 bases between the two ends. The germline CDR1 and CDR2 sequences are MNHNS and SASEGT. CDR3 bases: TGTGCCAGCAGTGAAGCGCCAGCTTTGGGTGCCGGGGAGCTGTTTTTT. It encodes CASSEAPALGAGELFF.

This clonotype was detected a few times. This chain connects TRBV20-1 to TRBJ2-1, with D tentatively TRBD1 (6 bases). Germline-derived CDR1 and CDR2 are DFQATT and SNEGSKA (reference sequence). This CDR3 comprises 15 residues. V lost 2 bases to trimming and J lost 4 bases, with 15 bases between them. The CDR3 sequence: CSARPQGFPYNEQFF. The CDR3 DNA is TGCAGTGCTAGACCCCAGGGGTTTCCTTACAATGAGCAGTTCTTC.

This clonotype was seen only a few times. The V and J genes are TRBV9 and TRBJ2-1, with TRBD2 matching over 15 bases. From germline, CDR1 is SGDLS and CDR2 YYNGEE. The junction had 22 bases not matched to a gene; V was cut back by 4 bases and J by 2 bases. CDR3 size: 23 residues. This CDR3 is CASSLRHPQAGTSGGPTYNEQFF. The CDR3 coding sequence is TGTGCCAGCAGCTTACGACACCCTCAAGCCGGGACTAGCGGGGGGCCTACCTACAATGAGCAGTTCTTC.

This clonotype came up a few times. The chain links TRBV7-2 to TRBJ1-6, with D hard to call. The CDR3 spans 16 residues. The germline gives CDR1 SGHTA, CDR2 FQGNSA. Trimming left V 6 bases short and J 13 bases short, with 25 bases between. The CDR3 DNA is TGTGCCAGCAGGCTAAAAGGATTTCAGGACTCCGACCCCCTCCACTTT. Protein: CASRLKGFQDSDPLHF.

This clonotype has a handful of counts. The CDR3 reads CASSYFRDRGDEQFF. For the CDR3, the DNA is TGTGCCAGCAGTTATTTCCGGGACAGGGGCGATGAGCAGTTCTTC. This sequence joins TRBV7-9 and TRBJ2-1; TRBD1 matches 10 bases. Germline V lookup: CDR1 SEHNR, CDR2 FQNEAQ (reference sequence). There are 15 residues in the CDR3. With V trimmed by 6 bases and J by 8 bases, 10 bases remained unmatched. Supplemented by reference TRBV7-9 and TRBJ2-1, the full variable domain reads DTGVSQNPRHKITKRGQNVTFRCDPISEHNRLYWYRQTLGQGPEFLTYFQNEAQLEKSRLLSDRFSAERPKGSFSTLEIQRTEQGDSAMYLCASSYFRDRGDEQFFGPGTRLTVL.

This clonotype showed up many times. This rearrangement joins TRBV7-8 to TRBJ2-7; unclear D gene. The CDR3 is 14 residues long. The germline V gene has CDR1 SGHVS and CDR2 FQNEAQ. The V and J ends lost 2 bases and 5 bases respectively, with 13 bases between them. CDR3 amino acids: CASSLYEVLDEQYF. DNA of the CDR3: TGTGCCAGCAGCTTATACGAGGTATTAGACGAGCAGTACTTC. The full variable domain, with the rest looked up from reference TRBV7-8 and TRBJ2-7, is GAGVSQSPRYKVAKRGQDVALRCDPISGHVSLFWYQQALGQGPEFLTYFQNEAQLDKSGLPSDRFFAERPEGSVSTLKIQRTQQEDSAVYLCASSLYEVLDEQYFGPGTRLTVT.